The clone carrying this T cell receptor beta chain was counted only a few times. Its antigen is as yet unknown. The sample comes from a study of blood T cells in healthy people across ages. CDR1 and CDR2 (germline): DFQATT, SNEGSKA (reference sequence). The CDR3 is 14 residues long. V was trimmed by 6 bases and J by 2 bases, leaving 16 bases between them. Overall study findings and caveats: Both naive CD4+ cell counts and diversity were greater in long-lived donors than in aged donors.

Then a second PCR, running about 6 to 11 cycles, was carried out with a sample-barcoded 5' primer and a J-beta primer mix. Via MiXCR, TCRdb re-called the 5' RACE reads, giving one row per CDR3 protein. The sample has about 320,000 distinct CDR3 sequences, roughly 26% seen once. Healthy Caucasians from Russia aged roughly 6 to 95 served as donors. The TCR was taken from an older woman in good health. The material sequenced was blood. The V gene is TRBV20-1, the J gene TRBJ2-5; a possible D gene is TRBD2 (6 bases). This chain's CDR3 is CSARLVSGQETQYF. The CDR3 DNA reads TGCAGTGCCAGACTCGTTAGCGGTCAAGAGACCCAGTACTTC.